A selection of T cell receptor beta chains follows, all from one sample in a study of blood T cell repertoires in COVID-19. Produced via immunoSEQ multiplex PCR; TCRdb's table is partial and in-frame only. Here the sample spans a few hundred thousand clones, 89% being singletons. Input material: peripheral blood. Source of these receptors: a woman in her forties who had recovered from COVID-19. Both conserved end residues are part of each CDR3. Fields, in order: V gene, J gene, CDR3 protein.

v_gene: TRBV28; j_gene: TRBJ2-7; CDR3aa: CASSTTDRGLPEQYF
v_gene: TRBV18; j_gene: TRBJ2-3; CDR3aa: CASSRGQGSTDTQYF
v_gene: TRBV3-1/TRBV3-2; j_gene: TRBJ1-4; CDR3aa: CASSLTLGRVEEKLFF
v_gene: TRBV27; j_gene: TRBJ2-1; CDR3aa: CASRALAGRTYNEQFF
v_gene: TRBV19; j_gene: TRBJ2-2; CDR3aa: CASSLRRFSPGYTGELFF
v_gene: TRBV7-8; j_gene: TRBJ2-7; CDR3aa: CASSLVGGYEQYF
v_gene: TRBV15; j_gene: TRBJ1-2; CDR3aa: CATSRAAGNYGYTF
v_gene: TRBV27; j_gene: TRBJ1-6; CDR3aa: CASSRDVSRDRGNSPLHF
v_gene: TRBV5-1; j_gene: TRBJ1-2; CDR3aa: CASRLDRDYGYTF
v_gene: TRBV14; j_gene: TRBJ2-1; CDR3aa: CASTGTNEYNEQFF
v_gene: TRBV9; j_gene: TRBJ2-7; CDR3aa: CASSPGTSSLGEQYF
v_gene: TRBV5-1; j_gene: TRBJ2-1; CDR3aa: CASSWDMDGFYNEQFF
v_gene: TRBV2; j_gene: TRBJ2-3; CDR3aa: CASSITESTDTQYF
v_gene: TRBV6-2/TRBV6-3; j_gene: TRBJ2-2; CDR3aa: CASSPHPTGVEDTGELFF
v_gene: TRBV7-9; j_gene: TRBJ2-3; CDR3aa: CASSSPTRTDTQYF
v_gene: TRBV6-2/TRBV6-3; j_gene: TRBJ1-5; CDR3aa: CASSPTGRNQPQHF
v_gene: TRBV9; j_gene: TRBJ2-7; CDR3aa: CASSVGGTAYEQYF
v_gene: TRBV7-2; j_gene: TRBJ2-3; CDR3aa: CASSLTSSGQGSSDTQYF
v_gene: TRBV30; j_gene: TRBJ1-2; CDR3aa: CAWSGTATYGYTF
v_gene: TRBV28; j_gene: TRBJ2-7; CDR3aa: CASEPQWRSYEQYF
v_gene: TRBV12-3/TRBV12-4; j_gene: TRBJ2-1; CDR3aa: CASSLGRFNEQFF
v_gene: TRBV18; j_gene: TRBJ2-5; CDR3aa: CASSPTRGEETQYF
v_gene: TRBV6-5; j_gene: TRBJ2-3; CDR3aa: CASSQGLARGTQYF
v_gene: TRBV27; j_gene: TRBJ2-7; CDR3aa: CASTLRQVHNEQYF
v_gene: TRBV2; j_gene: TRBJ2-7; CDR3aa: CASSGQGWEQYF
v_gene: TRBV24-1; j_gene: TRBJ2-1; CDR3aa: CATSRPDSSNEQFF
v_gene: TRBV6-5; j_gene: TRBJ2-7; CDR3aa: CASRLTSSYEQYF